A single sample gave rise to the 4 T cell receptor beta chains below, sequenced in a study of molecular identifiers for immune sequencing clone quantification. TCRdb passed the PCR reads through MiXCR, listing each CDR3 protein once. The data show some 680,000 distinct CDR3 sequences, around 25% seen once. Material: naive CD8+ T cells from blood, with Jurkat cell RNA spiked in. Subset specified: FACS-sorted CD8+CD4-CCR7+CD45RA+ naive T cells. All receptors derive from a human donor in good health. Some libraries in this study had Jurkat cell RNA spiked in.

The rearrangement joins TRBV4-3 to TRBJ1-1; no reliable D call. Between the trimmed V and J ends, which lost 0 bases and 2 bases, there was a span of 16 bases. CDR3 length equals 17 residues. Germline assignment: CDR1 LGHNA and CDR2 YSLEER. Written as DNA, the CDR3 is TGCGCCAGCAGCCAAGACTTTGGGGAGGGTCCTAACACTGAAGCTTTCTTT. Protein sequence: CASSQDFGEGPNTEAFF.

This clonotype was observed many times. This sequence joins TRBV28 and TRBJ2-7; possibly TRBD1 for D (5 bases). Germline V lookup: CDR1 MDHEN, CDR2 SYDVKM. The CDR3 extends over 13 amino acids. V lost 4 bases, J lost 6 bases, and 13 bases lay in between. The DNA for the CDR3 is TGTGCCAGCAGTTGGGGCACTCCCTCCGAGCAGTACTTC. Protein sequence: CASSWGTPSEQYF. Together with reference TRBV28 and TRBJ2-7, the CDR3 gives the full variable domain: DVKVTQSSRYLVKRTGEKVFLECVQDMDHENMFWYRQDPGLGLRLIYFSYDVKMKEKGDIPEGYSVSREKKERFSLILESASTNQTSMYLCASSWGTPSEQYFGPGTRLTVT.

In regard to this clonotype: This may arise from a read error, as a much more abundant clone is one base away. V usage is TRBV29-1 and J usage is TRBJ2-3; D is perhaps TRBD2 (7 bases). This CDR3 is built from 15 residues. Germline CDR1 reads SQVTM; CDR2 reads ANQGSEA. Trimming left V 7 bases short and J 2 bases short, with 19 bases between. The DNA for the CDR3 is TGCAGCGCTGGGGCGTTGGGGGGGCACACAGATACGCAGTATTTT. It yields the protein CSAGALGGHTDTQYF.

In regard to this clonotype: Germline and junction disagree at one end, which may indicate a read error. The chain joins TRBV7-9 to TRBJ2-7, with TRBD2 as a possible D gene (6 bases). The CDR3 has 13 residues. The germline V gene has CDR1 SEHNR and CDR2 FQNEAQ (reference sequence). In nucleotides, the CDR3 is TGTGCCAGCAGCTCGGGAGAATCCTACGGGCAGTACTTC. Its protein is CASSSGESYGQYF.